Presented here are 19 T cell receptor beta chains from one specimen sequenced in a study of blood T cell repertoires in COVID-19. Some clones are missing from TCRdb's copy, which holds only in-frame ones; the method was immunoSEQ multiplex PCR. The sample gives tens of thousands of clones, 80% to 90% of which show up once; roughly 9.8% is in the top ten. Sequenced material: peripheral blood. These receptors all come from a human donor in a cohort sampled during active COVID-19.

This sequence joins TRBV30 and TRBJ1-5; 10 bases agree with TRBD1. Trimming took 5 bases from V and 2 from J; bases not matched to a gene: 6. In germline, CDR1 is GTSNPN, CDR2 SVGIG (reference sequence). This CDR3 spans 15 amino acids. CDR3 residues: CAWARTGGGNQPQHF. The CDR3 coding sequence is TGTGCCTGGGCTAGGACAGGGGGTGGCAATCAGCCCCAGCATTTT.

V and J are TRBV19 and TRBJ2-5; 11 positions agree with TRBD2. The CDR3 has 16 amino acids. The V and J ends lost 5 bases and 3 bases, in that order; junction bases with no gene match: 8. Germline loops: CDR1 LNHDA, CDR2 SQIVND (reference sequence). CDR3 nucleotide sequence: TGTGCCAGTAGTCCCTTAGCGGGAGGGAGAGAAGAGACCCAGTACTTC. It translates to CASSPLAGGREETQYF.

This clone was counted once. The V and J genes are TRBV19 and TRBJ1-2; the match to TRBD1 covers 9 bases. V was clipped by 4 bases and J by 6 bases; unmatched bases: 9. The CDR3 length is 15 residues. Germline V gene lookup returns CDR1 LNHDA and CDR2 SQIVND (reference sequence). CDR3 loop: CASSTTGTGINGYTF. CDR3 DNA sequence: TGTGCCAGTAGTACCACCGGGACAGGGATAAATGGCTACACCTTC.

The rearrangement links TRBV7-3 to TRBJ2-3, with D perhaps TRBD1 (6 bases). V was clipped by 0 bases and J by 6 bases, with 16 bases between them. There are 16 residues in the CDR3. CDR1 SGHTA and CDR2 FQGTGA come from the germline V gene. CDR3 protein: CASSLTGAALSDTQYF. The CDR3 nucleotides read TGTGCCAGCAGCTTAACGGGGGCTGCCCTATCGGATACGCAGTATTTT.

The rearrangement uses TRBV28 and TRBJ2-7, with 11 bases lining up with TRBD1. Germline V lookup: CDR1 MDHEN, CDR2 SYDVKM. The CDR3 extends over 16 amino acids. The V and J ends lost 6 bases and 2 bases, in that order; junction bases with no gene match: 9. The CDR3 nucleotides are TGTGCCAGCAGCCTGACCCGGACAGGGGGCACCTACGAGCAGTACTTC. This gives the protein CASSLTRTGGTYEQYF. The variable domain in full, completed from reference TRBV28 and TRBJ2-7, reads DVKVTQSSRYLVKRTGEKVFLECVQDMDHENMFWYRQDPGLGLRLIYFSYDVKMKEKGDIPEGYSVSREKKERFSLILESASTNQTSMYLCASSLTRTGGTYEQYFGPGTRLTVT.

The rearrangement joins TRBV5-5 to TRBJ1-1; D is undetermined. CDR1 SGHKS and CDR2 YYEKEE come from the germline V gene (reference sequence). This CDR3 is built from 15 residues. V lost 2 bases and J lost 0, with 11 bases in between. As DNA, the CDR3 is TGTGCCAGCAGCTTAATAGTTTCCATGAACACTGAAGCTTTCTTT. It translates to CASSLIVSMNTEAFF.

Regarding this clone: A junction end diverges from the germline sequence, so it may reflect a read error. CDR3 DNA: TGTGCCAGCAGTGAAGGGTTAGCGGGAGAAATGATCTTC. Translated, it gives CASSEGLAGEMIF. The chain employs TRBV2 and TRBJ2-1, with TRBD2 matching over 9 bases. Germline-derived CDR1 and CDR2 are SNHLY and FYNNEI. CDR3 length equals 13 residues.

The J gene is TRBJ1-1, the V gene TRBV7-8, with D unclear. Trimming removed 5 bases from V and 4 bases from J, with 11 bases in between. CDR1 is SGHVS and CDR2 is FQNEAQ in the germline V gene. The CDR3 loop spans 13 amino acids. The CDR3 coding sequence is TGTGCCAGCAGCCATCGGGTTGTCACTGAAGCTTTCTTT. Its protein is CASSHRVVTEAFF.

The V and J genes are TRBV28 and TRBJ2-5, with D maybe TRBD2 (7 bases). The CDR3 runs 14 residues. The germline V gene encodes CDR1 MDHEN and CDR2 SYDVKM. Deletions cut 4 bases from V and 2 bases from J, with 11 bases between. In DNA, the CDR3 is TGTGCCAGCAGTTCCGGGGGGCGGCAAGAGACCCAGTACTTC. It codes for CASSSGGRQETQYF.

V is TRBV19 and J is TRBJ2-2; 8 bases are shared with TRBD2. Germline-derived CDR1 and CDR2 are LNHDA and SQIVND (reference sequence). The CDR3 contains 15 residues. V gave up 3 bases and J gave up 6 bases; unmatched junction bases: 6. The CDR3 reads CASSMYSGTSGELFF. The CDR3 DNA sequence: TGTGCCAGTAGTATGTATAGCGGGACGTCCGGGGAGCTGTTTTTT.

The J gene is TRBJ1-1, the V gene TRBV28, with 7 bases that match TRBD1. The CDR3 is made up of 15 amino acids. After removal of 6 bases from V and 8 bases from J, the junction contained 15 bases not matched to a gene. CDR1 is MDHEN, CDR2 SYDVKM, per germline. Written as DNA, the CDR3 is TGTGCCAGCAGCCCCGGGACAGCGTTGTTTTTCGAAGCTTTCTTT. Its translation is CASSPGTALFFEAFF.

The V and J genes are TRBV2 and TRBJ2-7, with 9 bases fitting TRBD2. Trimming at V came to 5 bases and at J to 4 bases, leaving 6 bases not matched to a gene. The germline V gene encodes CDR1 SNHLY and CDR2 FYNNEI. CDR3 length: 14 residues. This chain's CDR3 is CASSHSGGGYEQYF. CDR3 nucleotide sequence: TGTGCCAGCAGTCATAGCGGGGGAGGGTACGAGCAGTACTTC.

The chain carries TRBV13 and TRBJ1-2; 7 nucleotides match TRBD1. The ends lost 5 bases at V and 4 bases at J; junction bases unmatched: 7. The CDR3 is made up of 14 amino acids. In germline, CDR1 is PRHDT, CDR2 FYEKMQ (reference sequence). The CDR3 coding sequence is TGTGCCAGCAGCATCCGGGACAGACTCTATGGCTACACCTTC. Translation: CASSIRDRLYGYTF.

This clone was counted a single time. The chain is built from TRBV6-6 and TRBJ2-3; D ambiguous. Trimming removed 5 bases from V and 0 bases from J, with 18 bases in between. The germline V gene has CDR1 MNHNY and CDR2 SVGAGI (reference sequence). This CDR3 has 17 residues. The CDR3 bases are TGTGCCAGCAGTCCAATCATCCCGAGCACTAGCACAGATACGCAGTATTTT. Protein sequence: CASSPIIPSTSTDTQYF.

The V and J genes are TRBV3-1 (or the pseudogene TRBV3-2) and TRBJ2-7; TRBD2 matches at 8 bases. Germline CDR1 and CDR2: LGHDT and YNNKEL (reference sequence). The trim removed 0 bases at V and 9 bases at J, leaving 10 bases unmatched. This CDR3 comprises 15 residues. CDR3 residues: CASSQEASGRFVQYF. The CDR3 coding sequence is TGTGCCAGCAGCCAAGAGGCTAGCGGGCGTTTTGTGCAGTACTTC.

J is TRBJ2-3 and V is TRBV4-2; D is ambiguous. V lost 0 bases and J 0 bases, leaving 10 bases between the germline ends. Germline CDR1 is LGHNA and CDR2 is YNFKEQ. This CDR3 contains 16 residues. Here the CDR3 reads CASSQDEYTSTDTQYF. DNA of the CDR3: TGTGCCAGCAGCCAAGATGAGTATACTAGCACAGATACGCAGTATTTT.

This clone was picked up one time. The V gene is TRBV16, the J gene TRBJ2-5; 8 nucleotides line up with TRBD2. Unmatched junction bases numbered 1, after V lost 0 bases and J lost 4 bases. The CDR3 is 14 amino acids. Germline V gives CDR1 KGHSY, CDR2 FQNENV. Here the CDR3 DNA reads TGTGCCAGCAGCCAATCGGGACTAGGAGAGACCCAGTACTTC. This translates into CASSQSGLGETQYF.

This chain uses TRBV28 with TRBJ1-6, with TRBD1 as a possible D gene (5 bases). V lost 2 bases and J 8 bases, leaving 7 bases between the germline ends. Germline CDR1 and CDR2: MDHEN and SYDVKM. The CDR3 loop spans 13 amino acids. The CDR3 DNA is TGTGCCAGCAGTTTACGGGGGTATTCACCCCTCCACTTT. Residues: CASSLRGYSPLHF.

The CDR3 DNA reads as TGCGCCAGCAGCTTGGGGGCAGGGGGCGCGGGGAATCAGCCCCAGCATTTT. Its translation is CASSLGAGGAGNQPQHF. The chain recombines TRBV5-1 with TRBJ1-5; 8 bases map to TRBD1. Germline assignment: CDR1 SGHRS and CDR2 YFSETQ. Trimming cost V 0 bases and J 4 bases; bases outside gene matches: 9. The CDR3 loop spans 17 amino acids.